One and the same sample provided the 14 T cell receptor beta chains below, sequenced in a study of blood T cell repertoires in COVID-19. Data came from immunoSEQ multiplex PCR; TCRdb stores just in-frame clones and leaves some out. The data show 330,000 or so clones, approximately 86% seen once. Sample: peripheral blood. The receptors originated from a young man with COVID-19, enrolled during active disease.

The V and J genes are TRBV6-2 or TRBV6-3 and TRBJ1-5, with D perhaps TRBD1 (5 bases). With 3 bases removed from V and 6 bases from J, the gap between germline ends came to 9 bases. The CDR3 has 13 amino acids. The V gene's germline CDR1 is MNHEY and CDR2 SVGEGT. The CDR3 nucleotides read TGTGCCAGCAGTTATCTAGGGGCTCAGCCCCAGCATTTT. Residues: CASSYLGAQPQHF.

This clone was observed a handful of times. The genes are TRBV5-1 and TRBJ2-4; D gene uncertain. Germline V gene data show CDR1 as SGHRS and CDR2 as YFSETQ. V shed 0 bases and J shed 0 bases, with 10 bases lying between them. CDR3 size: 16 residues. The DNA for the CDR3 is TGCGCCAGCAGCTTGGTTTTCAGTCTAGCCAAAAACATTCAGTACTTC. Translating gives CASSLVFSLAKNIQYF.

The CDR3 sequence is CASSSNPGEKLFF. CDR3 in DNA: TGTGCCAGCTCGTCGAACCCAGGAGAAAAACTGTTTTTT. The genes are TRBV18 and TRBJ1-4; D remains unclear. V was trimmed by 6 bases and J by 8 bases, leaving 13 bases between them. This CDR3 contains 13 residues. CDR1 KGHSH and CDR2 LQKENI come from the germline V gene.

V gene TRBV5-1 combines with J gene TRBJ2-5; possibly TRBD2 for D (6 bases). V was shortened by 5 bases and J by 1 base, with 12 bases between the two germline ends. The CDR3 sequence is 14 residues long. CDR1 is SGHRS and CDR2 is YFSETQ in the germline V gene. The CDR3: CASSSLATQETQYF. The CDR3 nucleotides read TGCGCCAGCAGTTCTCTAGCGACCCAAGAGACCCAGTACTTC. The entire variable domain, with the rest obtained from reference TRBV5-1 and TRBJ2-5, is as follows: KAGVTQTPRYLIKTRGQQVTLSCSPISGHRSVSWYQQTPGQGLQFLFEYFSETQRNKGNFPGRFSGRQFSNSRSEMNVSTLELGDSALYLCASSSLATQETQYFGPGTRLLVL.

V and J are TRBV24-1 and TRBJ1-2, with a possible D match to TRBD1 (6 bases). This CDR3 has 16 amino acids. The ends were cut back, 3 bases at V and 4 bases at J, with 17 bases in the middle. Looked up from germline, CDR1 is KGHDR and CDR2 is SFDVKD. Written as DNA, the CDR3 is TGTGCCACCAGTGATGCCAACAGGGAGATAAGCTATGGCTACACCTTC. Protein product: CATSDANREISYGYTF.

J is TRBJ2-7 and V is TRBV20-1, with D perhaps matching TRBD2 (7 bases). This CDR3 spans 11 amino acids. V shed 8 bases and J shed 7 bases, with 15 bases lying between them. Looked up from germline, CDR1 is DFQATT and CDR2 is SNEGSKA (reference sequence). CDR3 amino acids: CSLRGAREQYF. The DNA for the CDR3 is TGCAGTCTTCGGGGGGCGCGGGAGCAGTACTTC.

The rearrangement uses TRBV19 and TRBJ2-7; 9 bases fit TRBD2. The CDR3 runs to 15 residues. Trimming at V came to 5 bases and at J to 2 bases, leaving 7 bases not matched to a gene. Germline V gives CDR1 LNHDA, CDR2 SQIVND (reference sequence). The CDR3 DNA reads TGTGCCAGTAGTGTAGCGGGAGACCCAACCTACGAGCAGTACTTC. It yields the protein CASSVAGDPTYEQYF.

CDR3 sequence (DNA): TGTGCCAGCAGTAAACTCAATGAGCAGTTCTTC. Amino acids: CASSKLNEQFF. The V and J genes are TRBV27 and TRBJ2-1; D remains unclear. CDR1 is MNHEY and CDR2 is SMNVEV in the germline V gene (reference sequence). This CDR3 region has 11 residues. The germline V and J ends were trimmed by 5 bases and 6 bases, with 5 bases remaining between them.

The chain couples TRBV2 to TRBJ2-7; tentatively, D is TRBD1 (6 bases). The CDR3 length is 15 residues. Germline CDR1 and CDR2: SNHLY and FYNNEI. Trimming stripped 7 bases from V and 3 bases from J, with 19 bases between. CDR3 nucleotides: TGTGCCAGCACCCCGGTCCAGGGGCAGGACTACGAGCAGTACTTC. Translating it yields CASTPVQGQDYEQYF.

The chain links TRBV24-1 to TRBJ2-5; 7 bases agree with TRBD1. Germline CDR1 reads KGHDR; CDR2 reads SFDVKD. With 4 bases clipped from V and 1 base from J, the junction kept 5 bases outside the gene matches. There are 15 residues in the CDR3. CDR3 loop: CATSDPYRGQETQYF. CDR3 in DNA: TGTGCCACCAGTGACCCTTACAGGGGCCAAGAGACCCAGTACTTC.

V is TRBV29-1 and J is TRBJ1-2; D perhaps matches TRBD1 (6 bases). Germline values: CDR1 SQVTM, CDR2 ANQGSEA. CDR3 size: 11 residues. V was cut by 7 bases and J by 1 base, with 7 bases left in between. CDR3 nucleotide sequence: TGCAGCGGAGGGGGTAACTATGGCTACACCTTC. Protein: CSGGGNYGYTF.

This sequence joins TRBV6-4 and TRBJ2-3; D may be TRBD2 (5 bases). The CDR3 length is 14 residues. Germline CDR1 and CDR2: MRHNA and SNTAGT. V was shortened by 3 bases and J by 6 bases, with 13 bases between the two germline ends. Written as DNA, the CDR3 is TGTGCCAGCAGTGAGGGCAGTTCGGGGGATACGCAGTATTTT. It yields the protein CASSEGSSGDTQYF.

The genes are TRBV28 and TRBJ2-7; TRBD2 agrees at 12 bases. There are 18 residues in the CDR3. Trimming cost V 5 bases and J 3 bases; bases outside gene matches: 14. Looked up from germline, CDR1 is MDHEN and CDR2 is SYDVKM. The CDR3 protein is CASSKTSGSVRGHYEQYF. The DNA for the CDR3 is TGTGCCAGCAGTAAGACTAGCGGGAGTGTGAGGGGGCACTACGAGCAGTACTTC. The full variable domain, rest sourced from reference TRBV28 and TRBJ2-7, is DVKVTQSSRYLVKRTGEKVFLECVQDMDHENMFWYRQDPGLGLRLIYFSYDVKMKEKGDIPEGYSVSREKKERFSLILESASTNQTSMYLCASSKTSGSVRGHYEQYFGPGTRLTVT.

In this sample, this clone turned up many times. The V call is TRBV3-1 (or the pseudogene TRBV3-2), the J call TRBJ1-1; TRBD1 is a possible D gene (6 bases). This CDR3 spans 14 amino acids. V was trimmed by 4 bases and J by 3 bases, leaving 12 bases between them. Germline assignment: CDR1 LGHDT and CDR2 YNNKEL (reference sequence). The CDR3 loop is CASSLLRGYTEAFF. The CDR3 DNA reads TGTGCCAGCAGCCTTCTCAGGGGATACACTGAAGCTTTCTTT.